Included here is one T cell receptor beta chain sequence, with context. What it recognizes is unknown. Sorting that relied on CD45RO/CCR7/CD25/CD127/CD95/CD27 yielded CD4+ naive, central memory, regulatory and stem cell-like memory cells. Germline V CDR1 and CDR2: SGHAT, FQNNGV. The CDR3 length is 12 residues. Deletions cut 5 bases from V and 9 bases from J, with 8 bases between. The data derive from a study of beta chain features in type 1 diabetes. Whole-study findings and limits: Naive, central memory and Treg TCRB repertoires appeared more alike in patients than in healthy donors. At VDJ recombination sites, type 1 diabetes patients had fewer insertions and more deleted nucleotides.

The sequenced template was cDNA made from the entire isolated RNA. Mean read depth for naive, central memory and regulatory T cell samples was around 3.8 million reads. The repertoire was sequenced with immunoSEQ multiplex PCR; TCRdb's copy has only in-frame clones and lacks some. The sample contains 200,000 to 250,000 clones, about 25% of which appear only once. The receptor comes from a man aged 25-40 years in good health. The rearrangement joins TRBV11-2 to TRBJ1-6; D is undetermined. The material sequenced was central memory CD4+ T cells from blood. CDR3 protein: CASSLSSSPLHF. The DNA of the CDR3 is TGTGCCAGCAGCCTGTCGAGTTCACCCCTCCACTTT.